The rows below give T cell receptor beta chains drawn from one sample of a study of cytomegalovirus exposure and HLA in healthy donors. This table comes from immunoSEQ multiplex PCR, and its TCRdb copy is limited to in-frame clones, with some not included. The sample has around 160,000 clones. Sample: PBMCs. These receptors were collected from a woman in her forties or fifties in good health and CMV-seronegative. CDR3s include the opening cysteine and the closing phenylalanine or tryptophan. D genes are given only for firm matches.

TRBJ2-1 TRBV6-5 13 TRBD2 TGTGCCAGCAGTCAAGGAATAGCGGGAGTCTGTTTCTTC CASSQGIAGVCFF
TRBJ1-1 TRBV18 18 - TGTGCCAGCTCACCACCCGGAGGCTCGGGGGGTTTGGGCACTGAAGCTTTCTTT CASSPPGGSGGLGTEAFF
TRBJ1-2 TRBV4-1 15 TRBD1 TGCGCCAGCAGCCAAGGAAGAGACAGGGGCTATGGCTACACCTTC CASSQGRDRGYGYTF
TRBJ1-5 TRBV7-8 15 - TGTGCCAGCAGCTTAGGACAGGCTTACAATCAGCCCCAGCATTTT CASSLGQAYNQPQHF
TRBJ2-7 TRBV27 13 TRBD1 TGTGCCAGCAGTTTTGGGACAGCTCTCGAGCAGTACTTC CASSFGTALEQYF
TRBJ1-1 TRBV18 15 - TGTGCCAGCTCACCACCTGCAGGGGTGGACACTGAAGCTTTCTTT CASSPPAGVDTEAFF
TRBJ2-2 TRBV30 13 - TGTGCCTGGAGTGTACCTCAGACCGGGGAGCTGTTTTTT CAWSVPQTGELFF
TRBJ1-1 TRBV4-2 14 - TGTGCCAGCAGCCAAGATGTCGGGGGGAGTGAAGCTTTCTTT CASSQDVGGSEAFF
TRBJ2-7 TRBV4-2 15 TRBD1 TGTGCCAGCAGCCAAGATGGAGACAGGGGCTACGAGCAGTACTTC CASSQDGDRGYEQYF
TRBJ2-7 TRBV7-2 14 - TGTGCCAGCAGCTCCGACAAGATTCCCTACGAGCAGTACTTC CASSSDKIPYEQYF
TRBJ1-4 TRBV6-5 11 - TGTGCCAGCAGGAACCGGGAAAAACTGTTTTTT CASRNREKLFF
TRBJ2-4 TRBV19 16 - TGTGCCAGTAGTATAGGCGGAGGAGGGGCCAAAAACATTCAGTACTTC CASSIGGGGAKNIQYF
TRBJ2-1 TRBV4-3 18 TRBD2 TGCGCCAGCAGCCAAGACCACCGCGGGGGGCGGGAGGCCGATGAGCAGTTCTTC CASSQDHRGGREADEQFF
TRBJ2-5 TRBV6-1 15 TRBD1 TGTGCCAGCCGCATCCGGACAGGTAGGCTGGAGACCCAGTACTTC CASRIRTGRLETQYF
TRBJ2-1 TRBV5-1 15 TRBD1 TGCGCCAGCAGCCCCGGGACAGGGGCGGACAATGAGCAGTTCTTC CASSPGTGADNEQFF
TRBJ2-5 TRBV6-5 14 TRBD2 TGTGCCAGCAGTCGACTAGCGGGGGACGAGACCCAGTACTTC CASSRLAGDETQYF
TRBJ2-7 TRBV6-6 15 - TGTGCCAGCAGTTACTCGGGGCAGGGGGGTTACGAGCAGTACTTC CASSYSGQGGYEQYF
TRBJ2-1 TRBV19 12 - TGTGCCAGTAGTATCCTGGGGGGTGAGCAGTTCTTC CASSILGGEQFF
TRBJ2-2 TRBV4-2 15 - TGTGCCAGCAGCCAAGACCGGGGGTCCACCGGGGAGCTGTTTTTT CASSQDRGSTGELFF
TRBJ1-1 TRBV6-1 14 TRBD1 TGTGCCAGCAGTGAGGACAGGGTGGCCACTGAAGCTTTCTTT CASSEDRVATEAFF
TRBJ2-3 TRBV28 17 TRBD2 TGTGCCAGCAGTACCGGGACTAGCGGTTCTAGCACAGATACGCAGTATTTT CASSTGTSGSSTDTQYF
TRBJ2-5 TRBV7-7 13 - TGTGCCAGCAGCTTGGGTCTGACGGGGACCCAGTACTTC CASSLGLTGTQYF
TRBJ1-2 TRBV5-1 14 - TGCGCCAGCAGCTTGAAGCCCGAGAGCTATGGCTACACCTTC CASSLKPESYGYTF
TRBJ1-5 TRBV4-2 14 TRBD1 TGTGCCAGCAGCCTCGGGCAGGGGGGCCAGCCCCAGCATTTT CASSLGQGGQPQHF
TRBJ2-3 TRBV2 17 - TGTGCCACCCAGGGTCCAGGGGAGAGTAGGGGCACAGATACGCAGTATTTT CATQGPGESRGTDTQYF
TRBJ2-6 TRBV7-3 16 - TGTGCCAGCAGCCATGACATGAGCTCTGGGGCCAACGTCCTGACTTTC CASSHDMSSGANVLTF
TRBJ2-2 TRBV6-1 15 TRBD2 TGTGCCAGCAGAGAAGCGGGGGGATTTACCGGGGAGCTGTTTTTT CASREAGGFTGELFF
TRBJ1-1 TRBV29-1 12 - TGCAGCGTTGAATTAGTGAACACTGAAGCTTTCTTT CSVELVNTEAFF
TRBJ1-6 TRBV5-4 16 TRBD1 TGTGCCAGCAGCCCAGGGACAGGGACCAGTAATTCACCCCTCCACTTT CASSPGTGTSNSPLHF
TRBJ2-3 TRBV7-6 14 - TGTGCCAGCAGCTTACTACCCCTAACAGATACGCAGTATTTT CASSLLPLTDTQYF
TRBJ1-1 TRBV27 18 - TGTGCCAGCAGTTTATTTCACCCAGGGATGGGGATTAACACTGAAGCTTTCTTT CASSLFHPGMGINTEAFF
TRBJ2-7 TRBV5-1 12 - TGCGCCAGCAGCTTGATAGCGGACGAGCAGTACTTC CASSLIADEQYF
TRBJ2-1 TRBV28 17 - TGTGCCAGCAGTCTCCCGGGGGACCCTTCGGCCTACAATGAGCAGTTCTTC CASSLPGDPSAYNEQFF
TRBJ2-5 TRBV5-1 15 - TGCGCCAGCAGCTACCAACCGACAGAGCAAGAGACCCAGTACTTC CASSYQPTEQETQYF
TRBJ1-5 TRBV6-1 16 - TGTGCCAGCAGTGCATACATACAGGTTTCCAATCAGCCCCAGCATTTT CASSAYIQVSNQPQHF
TRBJ2-1 TRBV18 16 TRBD2 TGTGCCAGCTCACCCCCCCTAGCGGGAGGTTTGAATGAGCAGTTCTTC CASSPPLAGGLNEQFF
TRBJ2-3 TRBV7-2 15 TRBD2 TGTGCCAGCAGCTTACGGGGGGTTGACACAGATACGCAGTATTTT CASSLRGVDTDTQYF
TRBJ1-3 TRBV4-1 14 - TGCGCCAGCAGCCCCTCCGGGTCTGGAAACACCATATATTTT CASSPSGSGNTIYF
TRBJ1-5 TRBV7-8 16 - TGTGCCAGCAGTTCGGCGTCGGGGAATAGCAATCAGCCCCAGCATTTT CASSSASGNSNQPQHF
TRBJ1-1 TRBV6-4 11 - TGTGCCAGCAGTGACACTTCTGAAGCTTTCTTT CASSDTSEAFF
TRBJ1-2 TRBV6-5 13 TRBD1 TGTGCCGTAAGAGGGGGCGGCGGCTATGGCTACACCTTC CAVRGGGGYGYTF
TRBJ2-7 TRBV7-2 14 - TGTGCCAGAAAACTGTGGACTTTCTCCTACGAGCAGTACTTC CARKLWTFSYEQYF
TRBJ1-5 TRBV19 14 - TGTGCCAGTACAATCGGGAATAGCAATCAGCCCCAGCATTTT CASTIGNSNQPQHF
TRBJ2-3 TRBV7-3 14 - TGTGCCAGTTCGGTGGGAGGGGGGTTGGATACGCAGTATTTT CASSVGGGLDTQYF
TRBJ1-1 TRBV7-6 15 TRBD1 TGTGCCAGCAGCTTAGGGGGACAGGGGGACACTGAAGCTTTCTTT CASSLGGQGDTEAFF
TRBJ1-2 TRBV7-2 14 TRBD1 TGTGCCAGCAGCTCGCACAGGGGCGGCTATGGCTACACCTTC CASSSHRGGYGYTF
TRBJ1-1 TRBV6-6 15 - TGTGCCAGCAGTCACCCAGACCGGGGGAACACTGAAGCTTTCTTT CASSHPDRGNTEAFF
TRBJ1-6 TRBV10-3 14 - TGTGCCATCAGTGAGGCCCGGGGGTGGCCACCCCTCCACTTT CAISEARGWPPLHF
TRBJ2-6 TRBV27 14 - TGTGCCAGCAGTTTCTCTCTTGGGGCCAACGTCCTGACTTTC CASSFSLGANVLTF
TRBJ1-2 TRBV4-2 15 TRBD1 TGTGCCAGCAGCCAAGAGGTTACAGGGGGCTTTGGCTACACCTTC CASSQEVTGGFGYTF
TRBJ1-2 TRBV11-2 14 - TGTGCCAGCAGTACCGCACGAGTAAACTATGGCTACACCTTC CASSTARVNYGYTF
TRBJ2-7 TRBV6-5 14 - TGTGCCAGCAGAAAGCGACAGGAGTCCTACGAGCAGTACTTC CASRKRQESYEQYF
TRBJ2-2 TRBV7-8 13 - TGTGCCAGCAGTTTCCAGGGTGACGGGGAGCTGTTTTTT CASSFQGDGELFF
TRBJ1-2 TRBV30 17 - TGTGCCTGGAGAATTGGGCAGGGGCACCCAACTAACTATGGCTACACCTTC CAWRIGQGHPTNYGYTF
TRBJ2-7 TRBV4-2 15 TRBD2 TGTGCCAGCAGCCAAGACGCCGGGACTAGCTACGAGCAGTACTTC CASSQDAGTSYEQYF
TRBJ1-1 TRBV5-1 15 - TGCGCCAGCAGCTTGGGCTGGGGGCGGAACACTGAAGCTTTCTTT CASSLGWGRNTEAFF
TRBJ1-2 TRBV7-9 12 - TGTGCCAGCACTTCGGGGGGGTATGGCTACACCTTC CASTSGGYGYTF
TRBJ2-1 TRBV7-2 15 - TGTGCCAGCAGCTTAGGGACAGTATCCGACAATGAGCAGTTCTTC CASSLGTVSDNEQFF
TRBJ1-2 TRBV6-1 17 TRBD1 TGTGCCAGCAGTGAATTGGGCGGACAGGGGGCTTACTATGGCTACACCTTC CASSELGGQGAYYGYTF
TRBJ1-2 TRBV9 14 TRBD1 TGTGCCAGCAGCGCCGACGACAGGGTATATGGCTACACCTTC CASSADDRVYGYTF